This T cell receptor beta chain comes out of a study of shared clonotypes between healthy human individuals. Points from the study as a whole: Among non-shared clonotypes, generation probabilities were lower than among those shared by all four donors.

Partitioning of CD4+ cells yielded a CD45RA+ naive subset and a CD45RA-negative memory subset. The CDR3 sequence is 14 residues long. Germline V lookup: CDR1 SQVTM, CDR2 ANQGSEA. V lost 4 bases and J 0 bases, leaving 9 bases between the germline ends. Roughly 200 ng DNA, approximately 31,000 T cell genomes, went into each sorted-subset replicate PCR. The data were produced by immunoSEQ multiplex PCR, yet TCRdb's version contains in-frame clones alone and is incomplete. Among some 580,000 clones listed, around 97% were seen once. Remarks on this clone: Antigen: not known.

The rearrangement joins TRBV29-1 to TRBJ2-2, with TRBD2 as a possible D gene (5 bases). The source of this sequence is a woman aged 30 to 39 in good health. Sequencing used naive CD4+ T cells sorted from blood. Specified subset: CD45RA+ positively selected. The DNA for the CDR3 is TGCAGCGTTGTAGAGGGCCCGAACACCGGGGAGCTGTTTTTT. Translated, it gives CSVVEGPNTGELFF.